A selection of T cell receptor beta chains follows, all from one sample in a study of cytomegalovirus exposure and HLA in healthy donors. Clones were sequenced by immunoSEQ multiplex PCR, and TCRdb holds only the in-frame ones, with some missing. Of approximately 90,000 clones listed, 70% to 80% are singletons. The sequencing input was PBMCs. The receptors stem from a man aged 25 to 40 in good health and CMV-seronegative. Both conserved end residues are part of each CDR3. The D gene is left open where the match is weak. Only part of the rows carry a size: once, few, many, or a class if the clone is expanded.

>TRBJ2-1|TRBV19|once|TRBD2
CASSRTSGDYNEQFF
TGTGCCAGTAGTAGGACTAGCGGAGATTACAATGAGCAGTTCTTC
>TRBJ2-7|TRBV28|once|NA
CASHPHSLSEQYF
TGTGCCTCCCACCCCCACAGCCTGAGCGAGCAGTACTTC
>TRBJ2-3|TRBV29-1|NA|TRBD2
CSVLLAGGPTDTQYF
TGCAGCGTTCTTCTAGCGGGAGGGCCCACAGATACGCAGTATTTT
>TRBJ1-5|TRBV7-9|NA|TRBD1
CASSLGQGGQPQHF
TGTGCCAGCAGCTTAGGACAGGGGGGTCAGCCCCAGCATTTT
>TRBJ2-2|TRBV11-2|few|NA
CASSQNSGNTGELFF
TGTGCCAGCAGCCAAAATAGCGGGAACACCGGGGAGCTGTTTTTT
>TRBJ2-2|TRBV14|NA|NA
CASSQLPTGELFF
TGTGCCAGCAGCCAACTTCCCACCGGGGAGCTGTTTTTT
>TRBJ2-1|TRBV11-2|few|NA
CASSPDYNEQFF
TGTGCCAGCAGCCCAGACTACAATGAGCAGTTCTTC
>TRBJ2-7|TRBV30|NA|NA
CAWSQGYEQYF
TGTGCCTGGAGTCAGGGGTACGAGCAGTACTTC
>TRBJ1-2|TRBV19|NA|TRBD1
CASSTLGTANYGYTF
TGTGCCAGTAGTACCCTTGGGACAGCTAACTATGGCTACACCTTC
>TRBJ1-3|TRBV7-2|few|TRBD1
CASSFGQGILNTIYF
TGTGCCAGCAGCTTTGGACAGGGAATTTTAAACACCATATATTTT
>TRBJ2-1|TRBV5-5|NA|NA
CASSLYSYNEQFF
TGTGCCAGCAGCTTGTACAGCTACAATGAGCAGTTCTTC
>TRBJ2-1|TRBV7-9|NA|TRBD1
CASSLVLGQSNEQFF
TGTGCCAGCAGCTTAGTATTGGGACAGAGCAATGAGCAGTTCTTC
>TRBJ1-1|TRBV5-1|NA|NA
CASSPHRGRTEAFF
TGCGCCAGCAGCCCACACCGAGGGAGAACTGAAGCTTTCTTT
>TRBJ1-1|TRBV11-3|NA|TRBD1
CASSRDSNTEAFF
TGTGCCAGCAGCCGGGACAGCAACACTGAAGCTTTCTTT
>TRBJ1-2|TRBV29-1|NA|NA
CSVASNYGYTF
TGCAGCGTTGCATCTAACTATGGCTACACCTTC
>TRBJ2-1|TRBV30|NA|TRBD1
CAWDPGQSSYNEQFF
TGTGCCTGGGACCCGGGACAGAGCTCCTACAATGAGCAGTTCTTC
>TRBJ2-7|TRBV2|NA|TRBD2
CASSLAGVIHEQYF
TGTGCCAGCAGTCTAGCGGGAGTCATCCACGAGCAGTACTTC
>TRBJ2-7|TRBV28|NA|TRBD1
CASRTLRDRLYEQYF
TGTGCCAGCAGGACCCTCCGGGACAGGCTCTACGAGCAGTACTTC
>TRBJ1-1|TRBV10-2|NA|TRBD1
CASSEQGAGAEAFF
TGCGCCAGCAGTGAACAGGGGGCAGGGGCTGAAGCTTTCTTT
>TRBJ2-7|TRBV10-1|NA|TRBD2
CASSGTSGDYEQYF
TGCGCCAGCAGCGGGACTAGCGGTGATTACGAGCAGTACTTC
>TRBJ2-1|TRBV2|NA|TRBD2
CASRGTSGHSYNEQFF
TGTGCCAGCAGGGGGACTAGCGGGCACTCCTACAATGAGCAGTTCTTC
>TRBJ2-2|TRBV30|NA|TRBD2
CAWSPGLAGPGELFF
TGTGCCTGGAGTCCGGGACTAGCGGGACCCGGGGAGCTGTTTTTT
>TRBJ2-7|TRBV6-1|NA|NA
CASSERSEQYF
TGTGCCAGCAGTGAGCGGTCCGAGCAGTACTTC
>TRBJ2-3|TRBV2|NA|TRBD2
CASRGTSGRTDTQYF
TGTGCCAGCAGGGGGACTAGCGGGAGGACAGATACGCAGTATTTT
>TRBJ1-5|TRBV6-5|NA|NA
CASSYSRQLDQPQHF
TGTGCCAGCAGTTACTCGAGACAGTTGGATCAGCCCCAGCATTTT
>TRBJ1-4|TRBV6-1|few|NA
CASRLNSVANEKLFF
TGTGCCAGCAGGTTGAATAGCGTGGCTAATGAAAAACTGTTTTTT